This T cell receptor beta chain is drawn from a study of blood T cells in healthy people across ages. This clonotype came up a few times. One end of the junction varies from germline; a read error may be responsible. PCR was performed a second time for 7 to 11 cycles using a sample-barcoded 5' primer and a J-beta primer mix. Each CDR3 protein gets one entry after TCRdb re-called the 5' RACE reads with MiXCR. The table lists about 570,000 distinct CDR3 sequences, 27% of them singletons. The CDR3 is 13 residues long. The germline V gene encodes CDR1 LNHNV and CDR2 YYDKDF (reference sequence). The rearrangement uses TRBV15 and TRBJ1-3, with D hard to call. The TCR sequence derives from a woman in her 70s in good health. Sequencing input: blood. The chain's CDR3 is CATGVNLGNTIYF. The DNA of the CDR3 is TGCGCCACCGGGGTGAACCTTGGAAACACCATATATTTT.